This T cell receptor (beta chain) comes out of a study of T cell repertoires in cytomegalovirus infection. Study summary: Newly reported HLA-C-restricted and thoroughly characterized HLA-B-restricted CMV epitopes were employed. Matching HLA type and CMV infection were both indicated by public TCR beta signatures. General study findings and limits: Cumulative public TCR beta family frequency identified carriers of CMV plus the relevant HLA. There were HLA-C-restricted CMV-specific TCR beta clonotypes dominating the ex vivo response.

Regarding this clonotype: Its target is not known.

Each CDR3 protein gets one entry after TCRdb re-called the reads with MiXCR. The table has 550,000 to 850,000 distinct CDR3 sequences, 33% seen once. Looked up from germline, CDR1 is SEHNR and CDR2 is FQNEAQ (reference sequence). The V gene lost 3 bases and the J gene lost 4 bases, with 8 bases spanning the gap. The CDR3 is 13 residues long. The specimen comprised cultured PBMCs, sampled from culture after CMV antigen stimulation. The TCR originated in a human donor in good health (CMV status not recorded). Some clones in this sample may be carry-over from other donors' samples. The rearrangement joins TRBV7-9 to TRBJ2-3; D is uncertain. The CDR3 nucleotides are TGTGCCAGCAGCTTCTTGCACCCAGATACGCAGTATTTT. Translated, it gives CASSFLHPDTQYF. Combining the CDR3 with reference TRBV7-9 and TRBJ2-3 gives the whole variable domain DTGVSQNPRHKITKRGQNVTFRCDPISEHNRLYWYRQTLGQGPEFLTYFQNEAQLEKSRLLSDRFSAERPKGSFSTLEIQRTEQGDSAMYLCASSFLHPDTQYFGPGTRLTVL.